The 17 T cell receptor beta chains presented below share a single source sample, sequenced in a study of Graves' ophthalmopathy and Graves' hyperthyroidism. RNA transcripts were the template, and TCR beta CDR3 regions were amplified from them. First-round RT-PCR with HTBI primers preceded a second-round multiplex PCR. TCRdb independently ran MiXCR on the multiplex PCR reads; one entry per CDR3 protein. The sample includes under 350,000 distinct CDR3 sequences, 15% to 20% of them seen just once. Sequenced sample: peripheral blood. All receptors come from an adult man with Graves' ophthalmopathy.

This clonotype was detected ten times or more. The chain is built from TRBV20-1 and TRBJ2-5, with D tentatively TRBD2 (5 bases). The germline CDR1 and CDR2 sequences are DFQATT and SNEGSKA (reference sequence). The ends were cut back, 5 bases at V and 5 bases at J, with 12 bases in the middle. The CDR3 has 12 amino acids. The CDR3 region is CSALLGGETQYF. CDR3 bases: TGCAGTGCTCTCCTGGGCGGGGAGACCCAGTACTTC.

At least ten counts were recorded for this clonotype. The CDR3: CASGIEGQPQHF. The CDR3, as DNA: TGTGCCAGCGGGATTGAAGGGCAGCCCCAGCATTTT. The chain employs TRBV27 and TRBJ1-5; D is uncertain. V lost 8 bases, J lost 7 bases, and 12 bases lay in between. CDR3 length: 12 amino acids. Germline assignment: CDR1 MNHEY and CDR2 SMNVEV (reference sequence).

This clonotype was seen ten or more times. The V and J genes are TRBV6-5 and TRBJ2-5; D gene ambiguous. This CDR3 contains 13 residues. The V gene's germline CDR1 is MNHEY and CDR2 SVGAGI. V was cut by 0 bases and J by 2 bases, with 4 bases left in between. The CDR3 DNA reads as TGTGCCAGCAGTTACTCCCAACAAGAGACCCAGTACTTC. It encodes CASSYSQQETQYF.

This clonotype was seen ten or more times. The J gene is TRBJ2-7, the V gene TRBV12-3 or TRBV12-4; perhaps TRBD1 as D (6 bases). Deletions cut 5 bases from V and 5 bases from J, with 13 bases between. The CDR3 totals 13 residues. The CDR3 reads CASSQQGSHEQYF. The CDR3, as DNA: TGTGCCAGCAGTCAGCAGGGGAGCCACGAGCAGTACTTC.

The table lists this clonotype with many counts. CDR3 amino acids: CASRDRVDGNTIYF. In DNA form, the CDR3 reads TGCGCCAGCAGAGACAGGGTGGATGGAAACACCATATATTTT. The chain has TRBV4-1 and TRBJ1-3; 7 bases are shared with TRBD1. CDR1 is MGHRA and CDR2 is YSYEKL in the germline V gene. V shed 6 bases, J shed 3 bases, and the junction held 5 bases outside the gene matches. This CDR3 is built from 14 residues.

This clonotype was recorded many times. The chain combines TRBV12-3 or TRBV12-4 with TRBJ1-3, with a possible D match to TRBD1 (5 bases). The CDR3 spans 18 residues. The ends were cut back, 3 bases at V and 0 bases at J, with 18 bases in the middle. The CDR3 DNA reads TGTGCCAGCAGTTTCTTAAGGAGGGGACTTAACTCTGGAAACACCATATATTTT. Translated: CASSFLRRGLNSGNTIYF.

This clonotype was seen repeatedly, ten times or more. The chain recombines TRBV7-8 with TRBJ2-5; 7 bases match TRBD1. Trimming took 2 bases from V and 5 from J; bases not matched to a gene: 11. Germline V gives CDR1 SGHVS, CDR2 FQNEAQ. The CDR3 consists of 16 residues. The CDR3 loop reads CASSLPRTGARETQYF. The CDR3, as DNA: TGTGCCAGCAGCTTACCCCGCACAGGGGCCCGGGAGACCCAGTACTTC.

This clonotype has at least ten counts. This sequence joins TRBV7-9 and TRBJ1-5; D gene uncertain. V was pared by 5 bases and J by 5 bases, with 10 bases between. This CDR3 contains 13 residues. The germline V gene encodes CDR1 SEHNR and CDR2 FQNEAQ (reference sequence). CDR3 sequence (DNA): TGTGCCAGCAGCCCGGACGTTGATCAGCCCCAGCATTTT. This translates into CASSPDVDQPQHF.

This clonotype was detected many times. V and J are TRBV20-1 and TRBJ2-5, with D possibly TRBD1 on 5 matching bases. The V gene's germline CDR1 is DFQATT and CDR2 SNEGSKA (reference sequence). The CDR3 is 13 residues long. Trimming took 1 base from V and 4 from J, leaving 10 bases between them. CDR3 loop: CSARASGIETQYF. In DNA, the CDR3 is TGCAGTGCTAGAGCCTCAGGGATAGAGACCCAGTACTTC.

This clonotype showed up many times. The V call is TRBV12-3 or TRBV12-4, the J call TRBJ2-5; TRBD2 agrees at 9 bases. V was pared by 1 base and J by 0 bases, with 3 bases of the junction left unmatched. This CDR3 has 16 residues. Written as DNA, the CDR3 is TGTGCCAGCAGTTTAGATCTAGCGGGGAACCAAGAGACCCAGTACTTC. Its protein is CASSLDLAGNQETQYF.

This clonotype was detected many times. V and J are TRBV5-5 and TRBJ2-5; 12 bases are shared with TRBD2. The V gene end was trimmed by 0 bases and the J gene end by 5 bases; junction bases not matched to a gene: 8. The CDR3 covers 17 residues. Germline V gene data show CDR1 as SGHKS and CDR2 as YYEKEE (reference sequence). The CDR3 DNA follows: TGTGCCAGCAGCTTGGGGGCTAGCGGGAGGGCCGGGGAGACCCAGTACTTC. It encodes CASSLGASGRAGETQYF. The whole variable domain, remainder taken from reference TRBV5-5 and TRBJ2-5, is DAGVTQSPTHLIKTRGQQVTLRCSPISGHKSVSWYQQVLGQGPQFIFQYYEKEERGRGNFPDRFSARQFPNYSSELNVNALLLGDSALYLCASSLGASGRAGETQYFGPGTRLLVL.

Ten or more counts support this clonotype. The chain joins TRBV11-2 to TRBJ2-2, with 7 nucleotides matching TRBD2. Trimming cost V 2 bases and J 0 bases; bases outside gene matches: 9. CDR3 length: 18 residues. Germline V gives CDR1 SGHAT, CDR2 FQNNGV. CDR3 in DNA: TGTGCCAGCAGCTTAACTGGGGCTAGCGGAGCGAACACCGGGGAGCTGTTTTTT. Protein sequence: CASSLTGASGANTGELFF.

This clonotype was counted ten times or more. This chain joins TRBV11-2 and TRBJ1-2; 7 nucleotides align to TRBD1. The junction had 4 bases not matched to a gene; V was cut back by 0 bases and J by 0 bases. Germline CDR1 SGHAT, CDR2 FQNNGV. This CDR3 spans 16 amino acids. DNA for the CDR3: TGTGCCAGCAGCTTAGAAGGGGACAGAGCTAACTATGGCTACACCTTC. It translates to CASSLEGDRANYGYTF.

This clonotype was detected a few times. This rearrangement joins TRBV6-1 to TRBJ2-7; D is uncertain. The CDR3 contains 14 residues. V lost 0 bases and J lost 2, with 8 bases in between. Germline CDR1 is MNHNS and CDR2 is SASEGT. The CDR3 here is CASSEALPPYEQYF. The CDR3 DNA follows: TGTGCCAGCAGTGAAGCACTACCCCCCTACGAGCAGTACTTC.

This clonotype was seen at least ten times. The chain joins TRBV6-2 or TRBV6-3 to TRBJ2-6; D is uncertain. This CDR3 contains 12 residues. Trimming shortened V by 7 bases and J by 4 bases, and 5 bases separated the two germline ends. The germline V gene has CDR1 MNHEY and CDR2 SVGEGT. The CDR3 is CASKAGANVLTF. CDR3 in DNA: TGTGCCAGCAAGGCGGGGGCCAACGTCCTGACTTTC.

Many counts were recorded for this clonotype. The rearrangement joins TRBV6-1 to TRBJ2-5; 8 bases line up with TRBD1. Trimming removed 4 bases from V and 9 bases from J; junction bases left unmatched: 4. Germline V gene data show CDR1 as MNHNS and CDR2 as SASEGT. The length of the CDR3 is 12 residues. CDR3 residues: CASSGQGLAQYF. The CDR3 DNA reads as TGTGCCAGCAGTGGACAGGGGTTGGCCCAGTACTTC.

This clonotype appeared many times. This chain connects TRBV18 to TRBJ1-1; 9 bases match TRBD1. Trimming removed 3 bases from V and 11 bases from J; junction bases left unmatched: 10. The germline V gene has CDR1 KGHSH and CDR2 LQKENI. There are 14 residues in the CDR3. In DNA form, the CDR3 reads TGTGCCAGCTCACCCGGGACAGGGTTGCTCTCCGCTTTCTTT. Its translation: CASSPGTGLLSAFF.